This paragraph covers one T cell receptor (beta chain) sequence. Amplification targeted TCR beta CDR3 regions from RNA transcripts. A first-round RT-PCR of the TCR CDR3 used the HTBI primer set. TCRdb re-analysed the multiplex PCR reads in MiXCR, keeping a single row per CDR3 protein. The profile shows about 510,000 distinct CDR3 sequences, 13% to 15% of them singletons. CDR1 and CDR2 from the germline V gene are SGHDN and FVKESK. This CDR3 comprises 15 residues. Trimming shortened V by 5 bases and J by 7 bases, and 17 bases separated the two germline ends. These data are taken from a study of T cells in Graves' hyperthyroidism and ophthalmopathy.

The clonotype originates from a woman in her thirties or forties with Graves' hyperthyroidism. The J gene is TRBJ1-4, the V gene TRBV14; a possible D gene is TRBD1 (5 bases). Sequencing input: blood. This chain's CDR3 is CASSTIHGGTEKLFF. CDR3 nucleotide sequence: TGTGCCAGCAGCACCATACACGGAGGGACTGAAAAACTGTTTTTT.